This T cell receptor beta chain was documented in a study of blood T cell repertoires in COVID-19. Study background: Material from acute and convalescent COVID-19 was sourced from the United States, Italy and Spain.

The participants were between about 18 and 90 years old and came from 24 US areas. Sequenced by immunoSEQ multiplex PCR; TCRdb stores in-frame clones only, minus some. The sample contains around 190,000 clones, 84% of which appear only once. This clone was seen a few times. Sequencing input: PBMCs or T cells enriched from blood (not recorded which). This TCR came from a woman aged 25 to 45 who had been exposed to COVID-19.

CDR3 region: CAWSPRTDSNTIYF. The CDR3 DNA reads as TGTGCCTGGAGTCCGAGGACAGATTCCAACACCATATATTTT. This chain connects TRBV30 to TRBJ1-3, with D possibly being TRBD1 (6 bases). Germline V gives CDR1 GTSNPN, CDR2 SVGIG (reference sequence). This CDR3 is built from 14 residues. The V gene lost 2 bases and the J gene lost 7 bases, with 15 bases spanning the gap.